A single sample gave rise to the 20 T cell receptor beta chains below, sequenced in a study of shared clonotypes between healthy human individuals. Here immunoSEQ multiplex PCR was the method, and the copy in TCRdb shows in-frame clones only, minus some. Here the sample spans over 750,000 clones, about 97% being singletons. Only CD45RO-negative cells positively selected for CCR7 counted as naive CD8 cells, so terminally differentiated effector memory CD45RA+ cells were excluded. Sequenced input: naive CD8+ T cells sorted from blood. The receptors here all came from a man under 40 in good health.

J is TRBJ1-4 and V is TRBV2; D is possibly TRBD1 (6 bases). The CDR3 length is 13 residues. Deletions cut 7 bases from V and 4 bases from J, with 10 bases between. In germline, CDR1 is SNHLY, CDR2 FYNNEI. In nucleotides, the CDR3 is TGTGCCAGCACCGAGGGGGTTAATGAAAAACTGTTTTTT. It yields the protein CASTEGVNEKLFF.

As concerns this clone: Other DNA variants within this sample encode the same CDR3. The gene calls are TRBV10-2 and TRBJ2-2; maybe TRBD2 (6 bases). CDR3 size: 11 residues. Germline V gene data show CDR1 as WSHSY and CDR2 as SAAADI. Trimming removed 9 bases from V and 5 bases from J, with 7 bases in between. The DNA for the CDR3 is TGCGCCAGTAGCGGAACCGGGGAGCTGTTTTTT. This sequence encodes CASSGTGELFF.

This chain uses TRBV9 with TRBJ2-1; TRBD2 agrees at 9 bases. V lost 4 bases to trimming and J lost 3 bases; unmatched junction nucleotides: 5. The length of the CDR3 is 15 residues. Germline CDR1 reads SGDLS; CDR2 reads YYNGEE. The CDR3 bases are TGTGCCAGCAGCTCTAGCGGGACAGTCTACAATGAGCAGTTCTTC. Translation: CASSSSGTVYNEQFF.

This clone has only one observation. The chain recombines TRBV27 with TRBJ2-5; D is unresolved. The germline CDR1 and CDR2 sequences are MNHEY and SMNVEV (reference sequence). The V end lost 3 bases, the J end lost 2 bases, and 10 bases lay between the germline ends. There are 14 residues in the CDR3. CDR3 bases: TGTGCCAGCAGTTTCTCTCCCTCGCAAGAGACCCAGTACTTC. Amino acid sequence: CASSFSPSQETQYF.

The chain joins TRBV29-1 to TRBJ1-1; tentative D call: TRBD1 (6 bases). The germline V gene has CDR1 SQVTM and CDR2 ANQGSEA. The ends were cut back, 2 bases at V and 6 bases at J, with 19 bases in the middle. The CDR3 is made up of 15 amino acids. CDR3 amino acids: CSVEWHRAWGAEAFF. In nucleotides, the CDR3 is TGCAGCGTTGAATGGCACAGGGCCTGGGGAGCTGAAGCTTTCTTT.

CDR3 in amino acids: CASSSLDRVSETQYF. The CDR3 DNA sequence: TGTGCCAGCAGTTCCTTGGACAGGGTGTCCGAGACCCAGTACTTC. The V gene is TRBV27, the J gene TRBJ2-5, with TRBD1 matching over 8 bases. CDR3 length equals 15 residues. From germline, CDR1 is MNHEY and CDR2 SMNVEV (reference sequence). Trimming removed 4 bases from V and 5 bases from J; junction bases left unmatched: 9.

CDR3: CASWGTGVGEQYF. The CDR3 DNA reads as TGCGCCAGCTGGGGGACAGGGGTTGGCGAGCAGTACTTC. The chain joins TRBV10-2 to TRBJ2-7; 10 bases line up with TRBD1. The trim removed 8 bases at V and 6 bases at J, leaving 7 bases unmatched. CDR1 is WSHSY, CDR2 SAAADI, per germline. The CDR3 runs 13 residues.

The chain carries TRBV29-1 and TRBJ2-7; no definite D call. V lost 5 bases, J lost 2 bases, and 10 bases lay in between. There are 12 residues in the CDR3. Germline CDR1 is SQVTM and CDR2 is ANQGSEA. For the CDR3, the DNA is TGCAGCGTTTCGGGTGGAGCCTACGAGCAGTACTTC. Its protein is CSVSGGAYEQYF.

The chain employs TRBV5-4 and TRBJ2-7, with 8 bases aligning to TRBD1. The V and J ends lost 3 bases and 2 bases, in that order; junction bases with no gene match: 4. The germline V gene encodes CDR1 SGHNT and CDR2 YYREEE (reference sequence). The length of the CDR3 is 14 residues. CDR3 loop: CASSYGTGPYEQYF. The CDR3 nucleotides read TGTGCCAGCAGCTACGGGACAGGACCCTACGAGCAGTACTTC.

This clone was recorded once. V usage is TRBV15 and J usage is TRBJ1-2, with D perhaps matching TRBD1 (5 bases). Germline V CDR1 and CDR2: LNHNV, YYDKDF (reference sequence). V gave up 1 base and J gave up 5 bases, with 14 bases separating them. The CDR3 loop spans 15 amino acids. The DNA of the CDR3 is TGTGCCACCAGCAGAGCCGGTGACAGCGTATATGGCTACACCTTC. Translation: CATSRAGDSVYGYTF.

CDR3 sequence (DNA): TGTGCCAGGGGAGATGATAACTACAATGAGCAGTTCTTC. Translating it yields CARGDDNYNEQFF. The gene calls are TRBV7-9 and TRBJ2-1; possible D gene TRBD2, 5 bases. This CDR3 spans 13 amino acids. Germline loops: CDR1 SEHNR, CDR2 FQNEAQ (reference sequence). V shed 9 bases and J shed 3 bases, with 12 bases lying between them. The complete variable domain, with remaining parts taken from reference TRBV7-9 and TRBJ2-1, reads DTGVSQNPRHKITKRGQNVTFRCDPISEHNRLYWYRQTLGQGPEFLTYFQNEAQLEKSRLLSDRFSAERPKGSFSTLEIQRTEQGDSAMYLCARGDDNYNEQFFGPGTRLTVL.

The chain links TRBV12-5 to TRBJ1-1, with 7 bases fitting TRBD1. Germline CDR1 reads LGHNT; CDR2 reads FRNRAP. V was pared by 5 bases and J by 7 bases, with 4 bases of the junction left unmatched. This CDR3 has 12 residues. As DNA, the CDR3 is TGTGCTAGTGGTACTAACAGGGGTGAAGCTTTCTTT. Translation gives CASGTNRGEAFF.

V and J are TRBV11-2 and TRBJ2-7, with D unresolved. This CDR3 is 14 amino acids long. V was trimmed by 0 bases and J by 6 bases, leaving 12 bases between them. Germline V gene lookup returns CDR1 SGHAT and CDR2 FQNNGV. This chain's CDR3 is CASSLEGPYSEQYF. Here the CDR3 DNA reads TGTGCCAGCAGCTTAGAAGGGCCCTATAGCGAGCAGTACTTC.

This clone has just one count. The chain carries TRBV5-6 and TRBJ1-5; D gene uncertain. The germline V and J ends were trimmed by 2 bases and 1 base, with 16 bases remaining between them. The CDR3 runs to 17 residues. Germline CDR1 is SGHDT and CDR2 is YYEEEE. The DNA of the CDR3 is TGTGCCAGCAGCTTTTCATACGGTCGAAGAAGCAATCAGCCCCAGCATTTT. It is translated as CASSFSYGRRSNQPQHF.

This clone appeared once. The junction differs from germline at one of its ends, possibly a read error. The V and J genes are TRBV11-2 and TRBJ1-2, with D possibly TRBD1 on 5 matching bases. Per germline, CDR1 SGHAT and CDR2 FQNNGV. The CDR3 is 13 residues long. Here the CDR3 reads CASSFDSSGATDF. Written as DNA, the CDR3 is TGTGCCAGCAGCTTTGACAGTTCAGGAGCAACAGACTTC. Full variable domain (missing parts from reference TRBV11-2 and TRBJ1-2): EAGVAQSPRYKIIEKRQSVAFWCNPISGHATLYWYQQILGQGPKLLIQFQNNGVVDDSQLPKDRFSAERLKGVDSTLKIQPAKLEDSAVYLCASSFDSSGATDFGSGTRLTVV.

Here the CDR3 reads CASSEQGHPLGANVLTF. The CDR3 nucleotides are TGTGCCAGCAGCGAGCAGGGACATCCTCTGGGGGCCAACGTCCTGACTTTC. The chain carries TRBV7-6 and TRBJ2-6; tentatively, D is TRBD1 (6 bases). The V gene lost 5 bases and the J gene lost 4 bases, with 18 bases spanning the gap. The germline CDR1 and CDR2 sequences are SGHVS and FNYEAQ. The CDR3 loop spans 17 amino acids.

The chain has TRBV7-9 and TRBJ2-3, with D perhaps TRBD1 or TRBD2 (5 bases each). The CDR3 totals 16 residues. V was shortened by 7 bases and J by 0 bases, with 17 bases between the two germline ends. The V gene's germline CDR1 is SEHNR and CDR2 FQNEAQ (reference sequence). The CDR3 here is CASILWGSSSTDTQYF. DNA for the CDR3: TGTGCCAGCATCCTGTGGGGGAGCTCTAGCACAGATACGCAGTATTTT.

The rearrangement links TRBV18 to TRBJ2-3; D might be TRBD2 (6 bases). V lost 0 bases and J lost 4, with 14 bases in between. The CDR3 totals 16 residues. Germline V CDR1 and CDR2: KGHSH, LQKENI. The CDR3 protein is CASSPPPGLAPDTQYF. CDR3 bases: TGTGCCAGCTCACCACCTCCGGGACTGGCCCCAGATACGCAGTATTTT. The full variable domain, with the rest looked up from reference TRBV18 and TRBJ2-3, is NAGVMQNPRHLVRRRGQEARLRCSPMKGHSHVYWYRQLPEEGLKFMVYLQKENIIDESGMPKERFSAEFPKEGPSILRIQQVVRGDSAAYFCASSPPPGLAPDTQYFGPGTRLTVL.

V is TRBV4-1 and J is TRBJ2-3; D possibly corresponds to TRBD1 (8 bases). The CDR3 has 17 amino acids. The germline CDR1 and CDR2 sequences are MGHRA and YSYEKL. V lost 4 bases and J lost 4, with 21 bases in between. The CDR3 reads CASSRTGGQGFSDTQYF. The CDR3 nucleotides read TGCGCCAGCAGCCGGACGGGAGGACAGGGTTTTTCAGATACGCAGTATTTT.

V and J are TRBV27 and TRBJ1-2, with D hard to call. CDR1 and CDR2 from the germline V gene are MNHEY and SMNVEV (reference sequence). This CDR3 is 13 amino acids long. The V gene lost 6 bases and the J gene lost 3 bases, with 11 bases spanning the gap. The CDR3 DNA sequence: TGTGCCAGCAGCCCAGGAGGTCACTATGGCTACACCTTC. This translates into CASSPGGHYGYTF.